The clone carrying this TCR beta chain was found many times. The target antigen is unknown. There are 16 residues in the CDR3. Trimming cost V 0 bases and J 1 base; bases outside gene matches: 6. Germline assignment: CDR1 LGHNA and CDR2 YSLEER. This sample was included in a study of response to subunit inactivated influenza vaccine. Regarding the study as a whole: Few new T cells, the authors suggested, are recruited by each seasonal influenza vaccination.

MiXCR, run by TCRdb on the RT-PCR reads, gives a single entry per CDR3 protein. The sample records about 520,000 distinct CDR3 sequences, less than 7.5% being singletons. V and J are TRBV4-3 and TRBJ2-7; 7 bases fit TRBD2. This receptor was identified in a man aged 50 to 75 who received an inactivated influenza vaccine. The sequences come from PBMCs from blood, collected around 25 months after vaccination. The CDR3 DNA follows: TGCGCCAGCAGCCAAGATGCCAAGCGGGGATCCTACGAGCAGTACTTC. The encoded protein is CASSQDAKRGSYEQYF.